The 19 T cell receptor beta chains given below trace back to one sample, sequenced in a study of blood T cell repertoires in COVID-19. Method: immunoSEQ multiplex PCR; TCRdb's copy keeps in-frame clones and lacks some. Among roughly 13,000 clones listed, about 86% were seen once. Material: peripheral blood. The receptors were sampled from a man of 80 years or more with acute or convalescent COVID-19.

The chain uses TRBV6-5 and TRBJ1-1; D may be TRBD1 (6 bases). This CDR3 spans 15 amino acids. V was trimmed by 2 bases and J by 5 bases, leaving 15 bases between them. Germline assignment: CDR1 MNHEY and CDR2 SVGAGI. As DNA, the CDR3 is TGTGCCAGCAGTTACACTTGGTCAGGGGTTACTGAAGCTTTCTTT. Encoded protein: CASSYTWSGVTEAFF.

The chain couples TRBV18 to TRBJ2-6; unclear D gene. The length of the CDR3 is 16 residues. CDR1 and CDR2 from the germline V gene are KGHSH and LQKENI. The germline V and J ends were trimmed by 2 bases and 1 base, with 9 bases remaining between them. In DNA form, the CDR3 reads TGTGCCAGCTCACCAAGTCAGGTGTCTGGGGCCAACGTCCTGACTTTC. It is translated as CASSPSQVSGANVLTF.

J is TRBJ2-1 and V is TRBV4-2, with D possibly being TRBD1 (6 bases). The CDR3 length is 14 residues. Between the trimmed V and J ends, which lost 1 base and 6 bases, there was a span of 10 bases. CDR1 is LGHNA and CDR2 is YNFKEQ in the germline V gene. CDR3 amino acids: CASSQVRGTNEQFF. CDR3 bases: TGTGCCAGCAGCCAAGTCAGGGGCACCAATGAGCAGTTCTTC.

The J gene is TRBJ2-3, the V gene TRBV10-1; unclear D gene. Trimming took 0 bases from V and 6 from J, leaving 10 bases between them. Germline V lookup: CDR1 WNHNN, CDR2 SYGVQD (reference sequence). The CDR3 covers 14 residues. The CDR3 loop reads CASSESMAADTQYF. CDR3 sequence (DNA): TGCGCCAGCAGTGAGTCGATGGCAGCGGATACGCAGTATTTT.

This clone was detected only a few times. V usage is TRBV7-2 and J usage is TRBJ2-5; 7 bases match TRBD1. The trim removed 6 bases at V and 0 bases at J, leaving 7 bases unmatched. The CDR3 runs 15 residues. Germline lookup yields CDR1 SGHTA and CDR2 FQGNSA. CDR3 protein: CASRLRGGYQETQYF. Written as DNA, the CDR3 is TGTGCCAGCAGGCTTAGAGGGGGCTACCAAGAGACCCAGTACTTC. Full variable domain (outside the CDR3, taken from reference TRBV7-2 and TRBJ2-5): GAGVSQSPSNKVTEKGKDVELRCDPISGHTALYWYRQSLGQGLEFLIYFQGNSAPDKSGLPSDRFSAERTGGSVSTLTIQRTQQEDSAVYLCASRLRGGYQETQYFGPGTRLLVL.

The J gene is TRBJ1-6, the V gene TRBV5-5, with D perhaps matching TRBD1 (5 bases). This CDR3 spans 15 amino acids. Trimming left V 6 bases short and J 7 bases short, with 17 bases between. In germline, CDR1 is SGHKS, CDR2 YYEKEE (reference sequence). The CDR3 reads CASTPGGTGNSPLHF. The CDR3 DNA reads TGTGCCAGCACCCCTGGGGGGACGGGGAATTCACCCCTCCACTTT.

The chain joins TRBV5-6 to TRBJ1-1; D remains ambiguous. V gave up 2 bases and J gave up 4 bases, with 9 bases separating them. CDR3 length: 13 amino acids. Germline V gene lookup returns CDR1 SGHDT and CDR2 YYEEEE. The CDR3 sequence is CASSFLGPTEAFF. The CDR3 nucleotides read TGTGCCAGCAGCTTTTTGGGCCCCACTGAAGCTTTCTTT.

The chain carries TRBV5-1 and TRBJ1-5; D is undetermined. In germline, CDR1 is SGHRS, CDR2 YFSETQ. V lost 0 bases and J lost 7, with 8 bases in between. This CDR3 spans 13 amino acids. The CDR3 reads CASSLDPEQPQHF. As DNA, the CDR3 is TGCGCCAGCAGCTTGGACCCGGAGCAGCCCCAGCATTTT.

The V call is TRBV7-3, the J call TRBJ2-7, with D perhaps matching TRBD1 (8 bases). Trimming removed 5 bases from V and 9 bases from J, with 17 bases in between. Germline V gives CDR1 SGHTA, CDR2 FQGTGA. The CDR3 has 13 residues. The CDR3 DNA reads as TGTGCCAGCAGCCAAGGACAGGGCGGGGGGCAGTACTTC. Its translation: CASSQGQGGGQYF.

As DNA, the CDR3 is TGTGCCAGCAGCTTATCGACAGGATTAACCGGGGAGCTGTTTTTT. Translating gives CASSLSTGLTGELFF. V gene TRBV7-9 combines with J gene TRBJ2-2; tentative D call: TRBD1 (6 bases). Germline V lookup: CDR1 SEHNR, CDR2 FQNEAQ (reference sequence). CDR3 length: 15 residues. Trimming left V 2 bases short and J 5 bases short, with 12 bases between.

The rearrangement joins TRBV5-1 to TRBJ2-2; TRBD2 matches 14 bases. The CDR3 length is 18 residues. Per germline, CDR1 SGHRS and CDR2 YFSETQ. The J segment lost 4 bases and the V segment lost 4 bases, leaving 9 bases of the junction unmatched. CDR3 loop: CASSKRGLAGEGTGELFF. The CDR3 DNA reads as TGCGCCAGCAGCAAACGGGGACTAGCGGGAGAGGGCACCGGGGAGCTGTTTTTT.

The chain couples TRBV15 to TRBJ2-7; the match to TRBD2 covers 10 bases. Judging by the DNA end, TRBJ2-5 fits better; the J call may be wrong. The CDR3 loop spans 15 amino acids. From germline, CDR1 is LNHNV and CDR2 YYDKDF (reference sequence). CDR3: CATSRDPRTSGTQYF. As DNA, the CDR3 is TGTGCCACCAGCAGGGACCCGAGGACTAGCGGGACCCAGTACTTC.

The rearrangement joins TRBV7-9 to TRBJ2-3; D might be TRBD2 (5 bases). The CDR3 is 12 amino acids. Trimming removed 5 bases from V and 3 bases from J, with 6 bases in between. Per the germline V gene, CDR1 is SEHNR and CDR2 is FQNEAQ (reference sequence). The CDR3 sequence: CASSRGTDTQYF. The CDR3 coding sequence is TGTGCCAGCAGCCGGGGTACAGATACGCAGTATTTT.

This clone was seen a single time. The chain joins TRBV11-2 to TRBJ2-5, with 7 bases lining up with TRBD1. V lost 6 bases, J lost 2 bases, and 9 bases stayed unmatched. The CDR3 runs to 15 residues. The germline CDR1 and CDR2 sequences are SGHAT and FQNNGV. The CDR3 DNA is TGTGCCAGCAGTCATGCCCGGGGACAGCAAGAGACCCAGTACTTC. Its protein is CASSHARGQQETQYF.

This clone appeared once. The CDR3 coding sequence is TGTGCCAGCAGTTTTATCGCTCGGGAATATTACAATGAGCAGTTCTTC. Encoded protein: CASSFIAREYYNEQFF. The chain joins TRBV27 to TRBJ2-1, with D maybe TRBD2 (5 bases). CDR1 is MNHEY and CDR2 is SMNVEV in the germline V gene (reference sequence). There are 16 residues in the CDR3. V lost 3 bases and J lost 4, with 16 bases in between.

J is TRBJ1-5 and V is TRBV6-5, with TRBD1 identical over 7 bases. The CDR3 is made up of 14 amino acids. CDR1 and CDR2 from the germline V gene are MNHEY and SVGAGI. V trimming: 6 bases; J trimming: 2 bases; junction bases outside the gene matches: 4. The DNA for the CDR3 is TGTGCCAGCAGCCTGCAGGGGGGCAATCAGCCCCAGCATTTT. Translating it yields CASSLQGGNQPQHF.

This chain's CDR3 is CASSHGDRPTGETQYF. Written as DNA, the CDR3 is TGTGCCAGCAGCCACGGGGACAGACCCACCGGAGAGACCCAGTACTTC. The chain has TRBV11-3 and TRBJ2-5; 7 bases are a match to TRBD1. From germline, CDR1 is SGHNT and CDR2 YENEEA. The ends lost 5 bases at V and 4 bases at J; junction bases unmatched: 13. This CDR3 has 16 amino acids.

The V call is TRBV29-1, the J call TRBJ2-4, with D tentatively TRBD2 (6 bases). The CDR3 spans 14 residues. CDR1 is SQVTM and CDR2 is ANQGSEA in the germline V gene. V was shortened by 7 bases and J by 6 bases, with 19 bases between the two germline ends. The CDR3 loop reads CSASPAGRGNIQYF. DNA for the CDR3: TGCAGCGCCTCTCCTGCGGGACGAGGAAACATTCAGTACTTC.

The chain links TRBV2 to TRBJ2-2; the match to TRBD1 covers 11 bases. The CDR3 sequence is 16 residues long. V lost 5 bases and J lost 5; bases outside the gene matches: 7. CDR1 and CDR2 from the germline V gene are SNHLY and FYNNEI. The CDR3 nucleotides are TGTGCCAGCAGTAGGGACAGGGGGGGTGAAACCGGGGAGCTGTTTTTT. Protein sequence: CASSRDRGGETGELFF.